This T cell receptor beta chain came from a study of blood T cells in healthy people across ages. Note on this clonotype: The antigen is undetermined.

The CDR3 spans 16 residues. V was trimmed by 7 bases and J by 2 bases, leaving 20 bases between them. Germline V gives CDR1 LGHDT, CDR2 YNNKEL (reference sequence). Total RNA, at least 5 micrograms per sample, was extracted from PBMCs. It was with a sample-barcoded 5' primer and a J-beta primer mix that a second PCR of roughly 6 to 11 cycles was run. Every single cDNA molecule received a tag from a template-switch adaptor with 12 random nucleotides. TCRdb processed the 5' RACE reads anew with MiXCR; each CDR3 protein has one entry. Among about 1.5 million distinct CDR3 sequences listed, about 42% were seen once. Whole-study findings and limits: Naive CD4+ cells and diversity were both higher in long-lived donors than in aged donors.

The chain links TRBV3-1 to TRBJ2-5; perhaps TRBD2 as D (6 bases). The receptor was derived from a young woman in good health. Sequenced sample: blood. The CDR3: CASIPSGLSGQETQYF. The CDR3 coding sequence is TGTGCCAGCATTCCATCCGGACTATCGGGTCAAGAGACCCAGTACTTC.